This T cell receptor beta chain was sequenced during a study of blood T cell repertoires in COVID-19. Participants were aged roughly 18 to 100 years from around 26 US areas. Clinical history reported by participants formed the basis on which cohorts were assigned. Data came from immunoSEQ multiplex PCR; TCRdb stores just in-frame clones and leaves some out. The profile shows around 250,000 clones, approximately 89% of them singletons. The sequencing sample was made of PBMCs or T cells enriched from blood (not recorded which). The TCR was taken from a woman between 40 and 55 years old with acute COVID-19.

As DNA, the CDR3 is TGTGCCAGCTCACCCACAGGGGAAATACGCTCAACTGAAGCTTTCTTT. This translates into CASSPTGEIRSTEAFF. This chain connects TRBV18 to TRBJ1-1; TRBD1 aligns across 7 bases. Per the germline V gene, CDR1 is KGHSH and CDR2 is LQKENI. This CDR3 has 16 amino acids. The J segment lost 5 bases and the V segment lost 3 bases, leaving 12 bases of the junction unmatched.